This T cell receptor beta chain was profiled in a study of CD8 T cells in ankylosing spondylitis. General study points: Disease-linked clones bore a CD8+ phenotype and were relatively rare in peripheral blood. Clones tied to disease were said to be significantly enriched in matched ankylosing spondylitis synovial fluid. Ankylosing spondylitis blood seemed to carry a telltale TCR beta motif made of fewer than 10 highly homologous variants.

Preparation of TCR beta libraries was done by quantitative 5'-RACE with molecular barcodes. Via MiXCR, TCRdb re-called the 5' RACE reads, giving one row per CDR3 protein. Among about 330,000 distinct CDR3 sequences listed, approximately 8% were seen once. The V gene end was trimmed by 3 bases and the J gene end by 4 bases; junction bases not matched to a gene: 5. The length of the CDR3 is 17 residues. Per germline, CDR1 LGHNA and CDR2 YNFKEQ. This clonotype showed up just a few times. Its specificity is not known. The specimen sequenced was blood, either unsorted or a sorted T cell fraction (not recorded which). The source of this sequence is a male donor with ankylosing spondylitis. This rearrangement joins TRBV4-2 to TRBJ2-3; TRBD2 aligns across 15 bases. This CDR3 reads CASSHRTSGREADTQYF. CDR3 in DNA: TGTGCCAGCAGCCATAGGACTAGCGGGAGGGAGGCAGATACGCAGTATTTT.